This TCR beta chain was recovered during a study of CD8 T cells in Susac syndrome. When the RNA was reverse transcribed, random hexamers were used with an input of about 0.5 to 1 ug. Across 54 Vbeta and 13 Jbeta, TCR beta CDR3 was amplified with immunoSEQ multiplex PCR. From the immunoSEQ multiplex PCR reads, TCRdb called clonotypes with MiXCR, one entry per CDR3 protein. The sample has around 180,000 distinct CDR3 sequences; 85% to 95% are singletons. The study sequenced TCR beta in blood CD8+ and CD4+ T cells. The multiple sclerosis controls were treatment-naive patients with relapsing-remitting disease that was stable or active. The receptor was derived from a human donor with multiple sclerosis. The sample comprised CD8+ T cells from PBMCs.

The CDR3 DNA follows: TGTGCCAGCAGCCAAGATCTCGAAACGGCAAACACTGAAGCTTTCTTT. Protein sequence: CASSQDLETANTEAFF. This rearrangement joins TRBV3-1 to TRBJ1-1; D remains unclear. This CDR3 region has 16 residues. CDR1 and CDR2 from the germline V gene are LGHDT and YNNKEL (reference sequence). V shed 0 bases and J shed 2 bases, with 13 bases lying between them.